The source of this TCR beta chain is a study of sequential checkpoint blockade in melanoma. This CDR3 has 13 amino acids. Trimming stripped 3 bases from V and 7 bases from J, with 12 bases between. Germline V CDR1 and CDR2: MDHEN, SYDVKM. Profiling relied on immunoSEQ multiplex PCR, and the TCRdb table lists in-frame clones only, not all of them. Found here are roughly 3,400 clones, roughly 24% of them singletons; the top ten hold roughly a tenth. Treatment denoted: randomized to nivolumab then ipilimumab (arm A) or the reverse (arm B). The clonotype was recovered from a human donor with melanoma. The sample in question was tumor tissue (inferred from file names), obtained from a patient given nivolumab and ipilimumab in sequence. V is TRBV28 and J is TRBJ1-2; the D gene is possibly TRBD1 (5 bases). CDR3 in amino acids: CASSFRAGAGYTF. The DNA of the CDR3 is TGTGCCAGCAGTTTTCGGGCCGGGGCTGGCTACACCTTC.